This T cell receptor beta chain was profiled in a study of stem cell transplantation in POMP-related autoinflammatory disease. Findings of the study overall: Across all analyzed T-cell subsets, patients with PRAID tended toward reduced diversity and increased clonality.

TCRdb's copy holds only in-frame clones and misses some; the assay was immunoSEQ multiplex PCR. The sample carries about 68,000 clones, roughly 93% recorded once. This clone occurred a few times. The antigen is not known. Trimming took 4 bases from V and 6 from J; bases not matched to a gene: 7. This CDR3 contains 15 residues. From germline, CDR1 is GTSNPN and CDR2 SVGIG (reference sequence). This chain joins TRBV30 and TRBJ1-5; 12 positions match TRBD1. The specimen comprised CD4+ T cells from PBMCs, sampled after stem cell transplantation. This clonotype originated in a human patient with POMP-related autoinflammation and immune dysregulation (PRAID). The graft donor may account for some of the T cells. The CDR3 sequence is CAWNTGTGGVQPQHF. The CDR3 DNA reads TGTGCCTGGAACACCGGGACAGGGGGCGTTCAGCCCCAGCATTTT. Full variable domain (outside the CDR3, taken from reference TRBV30 and TRBJ1-5): SQTIHQWPATLVQPVGSPLSLECTVEGTSNPNLYWYRQAAGRGLQLLFYSVGIGQISSEVPQNLSASRPQDRQFILSSKKLLLSDSGFYLCAWNTGTGGVQPQHFGDGTRLSIL.